This TCR beta chain was documented in a study of blood T cell repertoires in COVID-19. Background on the study: Samples representing acute and convalescent COVID-19 were sourced from the United States, Italy and Spain. T cells, B-cell-depleted T cells, or PBMCs supplied cDNA or gDNA.

Trimming removed 4 bases from V and 6 bases from J; junction bases left unmatched: 12. Per the germline V gene, CDR1 is SGHNT and CDR2 is YYREEE (reference sequence). The CDR3 contains 16 residues. The Seattle patients joined while their infection was active and were tracked longitudinally afterward. Original data processing: How many nucleated cells were present was estimated from reference gene primer amplification. The assay was immunoSEQ multiplex PCR, and TCRdb's table has in-frame clones only and misses some. The DNA gave D and trimming, while V, J and clone size come from that table. The sample lists approximately 300,000 clones, about nine tenths occurring once.

The V gene is TRBV5-4, the J gene TRBJ1-5; 8 nucleotides agree with TRBD1. The source is a woman under 40 with COVID-19, enrolled during active disease. Sequenced input: peripheral blood. The CDR3 DNA is TGTGCCAGCAGCCAGCGGACAGGGCATAGAGGTCAGCCCCAGCATTTT. Protein product: CASSQRTGHRGQPQHF. Full variable domain (outside the CDR3, taken from reference TRBV5-4 and TRBJ1-5): ETGVTQSPTHLIKTRGQQVTLRCSSQSGHNTVSWYQQALGQGPQFIFQYYREEENGRGNFPPRFSGLQFPNYSSELNVNALELDDSALYLCASSQRTGHRGQPQHFGDGTRLSIL.